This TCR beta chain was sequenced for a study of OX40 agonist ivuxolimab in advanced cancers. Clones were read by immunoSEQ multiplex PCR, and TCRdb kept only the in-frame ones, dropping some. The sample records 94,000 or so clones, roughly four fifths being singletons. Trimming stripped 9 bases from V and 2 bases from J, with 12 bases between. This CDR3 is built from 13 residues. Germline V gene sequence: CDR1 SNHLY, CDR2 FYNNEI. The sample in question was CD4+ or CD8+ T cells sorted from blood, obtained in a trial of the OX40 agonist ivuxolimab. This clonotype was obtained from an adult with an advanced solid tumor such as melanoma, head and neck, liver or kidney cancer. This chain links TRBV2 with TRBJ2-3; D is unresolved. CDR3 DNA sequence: TGTGCCAGGAGCCGTCAGTCCACAGATACGCAGTATTTT. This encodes CARSRQSTDTQYF.